A selection of T cell receptor beta chains follows, all from one sample in a study of cytomegalovirus exposure and HLA in healthy donors. Generated by immunoSEQ multiplex PCR, the TCRdb table keeps only in-frame clones and is missing some. This table has 150,000 to 200,000 clones, over 70% appearing once. Sample: PBMCs. These receptors were taken from a woman in her 50s in good health and CMV-seropositive. The CDR3 runs from the conserved cysteine through the conserved F or W. Each record gives: D gene, J gene, clone size, V gene, CDR3 protein, CDR3 DNA. The D gene is left open where the match is weak. Not every row has a clone size; where given, it reads once, few, many or a size class.

>.|TRBJ2-1|.|TRBV9
CASSVSDPPLEQFF
TGTGCCAGCAGCGTAAGCGATCCCCCCCTTGAGCAGTTCTTC
>.|TRBJ1-1|.|TRBV29-1
CSVEVGPGASYTEAFF
TGCAGCGTTGAGGTGGGGCCAGGGGCGTCCTACACTGAAGCTTTCTTT
>TRBD2|TRBJ2-5|few|TRBV7-7
CASSLMGRGGPETQYF
TGTGCTAGCAGCTTGATGGGGCGGGGGGGCCCAGAGACCCAGTACTTC
>.|TRBJ1-1|once|TRBV4-3
CASSQGTGMNTEAFF
TGCGCCAGCAGCCAAGGTACAGGTATGAACACTGAAGCTTTCTTT
>.|TRBJ2-6|few|TRBV7-9
CSSSLGGMYPPGANGLTF
TGTTCCAGCAGCTTAGGTGGGATGTACCCCCCTGGGGCCAACGGCCTGACTTTC
>TRBD1|TRBJ1-1|.|TRBV18
CASSPRQGDTEAFF
TGTGCCAGCTCCCCCAGACAGGGTGACACTGAAGCTTTCTTT
>TRBD1|TRBJ1-2|.|TRBV5-6
CASTSQGGANYGYTF
TGTGCCAGCACCTCGCAGGGGGGAGCTAACTATGGCTACACCTTC
>.|TRBJ1-2|few|TRBV4-1
CASSQASQVYGYTF
TGCGCCAGCAGCCAAGCGTCACAGGTCTATGGCTACACCTTC
>TRBD1|TRBJ1-2|.|TRBV19
CASSIGQAGYTF
TGTGCCAGTAGTATCGGACAGGCTGGCTACACCTTC
>.|TRBJ2-1|.|TRBV2
CASSEAGGNEQFF
TGTGCCAGCAGTGAAGCCGGGGGCAATGAGCAGTTCTTC
>TRBD1|TRBJ2-1|.|TRBV5-8
CASTPIWTGGPNEQFF
TGTGCCAGCACCCCTATCTGGACAGGGGGCCCCAATGAGCAGTTCTTC
>TRBD2|TRBJ2-3|.|TRBV2
CASSGGLAGSVPQYF
TGTGCCAGCAGTGGGGGACTAGCGGGAAGTGTTCCGCAGTATTTT
>.|TRBJ2-5|.|TRBV29-1
CSVDGDTGWTQYF
TGCAGCGTTGATGGGGACACGGGGTGGACCCAGTACTTC
>TRBD2|TRBJ2-7|.|TRBV19
CASSVAGDPSYEQYF
TGTGCCAGTAGTGTAGCGGGAGATCCCTCCTACGAGCAGTACTTC
>TRBD1|TRBJ1-3|.|TRBV19
CASSRGQGGNTIYF
TGTGCCAGTAGTAGGGGACAGGGTGGAAACACCATATATTTT
>TRBD1|TRBJ2-6|.|TRBV5-4
CASSLGGQGMLSGANGLTF
TGTGCCAGCAGCTTGGGGGGACAGGGTATGTTATCTGGGGCCAACGGCCTGACTTTC
>.|TRBJ2-7|once|TRBV28
CASSPTGTLYEQYF
TGTGCCAGCAGCCCGACAGGGACTCTCTACGAGCAGTACTTC
>TRBD1|TRBJ1-3|few|TRBV28
CASSSTGGPGNTIYF
TGTGCCAGCAGTTCCACAGGGGGTCCTGGAAACACCATATATTTT
>TRBD1|TRBJ1-1|once|TRBV7-9
CASSLGRQGGTEAFF
TGTGCCAGCAGCTTAGGAAGACAGGGGGGCACTGAAGCTTTCTTT
>TRBD1|TRBJ2-5|.|TRBV6-6
CASSQTGRGEQETQYF
TGTGCCAGCAGCCAGACAGGGAGAGGGGAGCAAGAGACCCAGTACTTC
>.|TRBJ2-7|few|TRBV15
CATSRFLEAYEQYF
TGTGCCACCAGCAGATTCCTGGAGGCCTACGAGCAGTACTTC
>.|TRBJ1-1|.|TRBV5-1
CASSLEAANTEAFF
TGCGCCAGCAGCTTGGAGGCGGCGAACACTGAAGCTTTCTTT
>TRBD1|TRBJ2-5|once|TRBV7-9
CASSPGQSETQYF
TGTGCCAGCAGCCCGGGACAGTCAGAGACCCAGTACTTC
>.|TRBJ1-3|.|TRBV28
CASSLYHRASGNTIYF
TGTGCCAGCAGCCTGTATCACAGGGCTTCTGGAAACACCATATATTTT
>.|TRBJ2-7|.|TRBV6-1
CASSDRGPLHEQYF
TGTGCCAGCAGTGACAGGGGACCTCTCCACGAGCAGTACTTC
>.|TRBJ1-2|.|TRBV5-6
CASSRYQGSNYGYTF
TGTGCCAGCAGCAGATACCAGGGTAGCAACTATGGCTACACCTTC
>.|TRBJ1-1|.|TRBV12-2
CASRLVGGWNTEAFF
TGTGCAAGTCGCTTAGTAGGGGGATGGAACACTGAAGCTTTCTTT
>.|TRBJ2-4|few|TRBV30
CAWSADYDRTNSQYF
TGTGCCTGGAGTGCCGACTACGACCGAACTAACAGTCAGTACTTC
>.|TRBJ2-6|.|TRBV4-2
CASSQPGKVISGANVLTF
TGTGCCAGCAGCCAGCCCGGGAAGGTGATCTCTGGGGCCAACGTCCTGACTTTC